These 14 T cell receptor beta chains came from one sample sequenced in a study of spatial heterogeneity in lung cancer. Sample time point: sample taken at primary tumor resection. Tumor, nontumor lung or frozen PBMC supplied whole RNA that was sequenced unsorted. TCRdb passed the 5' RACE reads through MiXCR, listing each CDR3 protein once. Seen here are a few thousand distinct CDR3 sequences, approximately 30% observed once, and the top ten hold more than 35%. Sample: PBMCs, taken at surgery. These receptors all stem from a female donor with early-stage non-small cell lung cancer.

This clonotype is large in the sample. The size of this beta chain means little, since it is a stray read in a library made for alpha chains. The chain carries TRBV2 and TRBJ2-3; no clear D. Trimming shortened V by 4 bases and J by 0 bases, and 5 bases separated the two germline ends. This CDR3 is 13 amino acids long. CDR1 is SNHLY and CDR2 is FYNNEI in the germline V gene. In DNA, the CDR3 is TGTGCCAGCAGTGCTAGGAGCACAGATACGCAGTATTTT. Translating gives CASSARSTDTQYF.

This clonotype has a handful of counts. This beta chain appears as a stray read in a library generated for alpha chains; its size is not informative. In DNA form, the CDR3 reads TGCGCCAGCCGGGACCGAGAAACCTACAATGAGCAGTTCTTC. This gives the protein CASRDRETYNEQFF. The chain employs TRBV4-1 and TRBJ2-1; D may match TRBD1 or TRBD2 (5 bases each). Trimming took 8 bases from V and 2 from J, leaving 13 bases between them. The CDR3 is 14 amino acids. CDR1 and CDR2 from the germline V gene are MGHRA and YSYEKL.

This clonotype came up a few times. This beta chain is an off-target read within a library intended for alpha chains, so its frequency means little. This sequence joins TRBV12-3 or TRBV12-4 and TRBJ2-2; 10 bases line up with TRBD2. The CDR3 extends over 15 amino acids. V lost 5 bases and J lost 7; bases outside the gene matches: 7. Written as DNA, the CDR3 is TGTGCCAGCAGTCCAGCGGGAGGGCCGAACGGGGAGCTGTTTTTT. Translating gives CASSPAGGPNGELFF.

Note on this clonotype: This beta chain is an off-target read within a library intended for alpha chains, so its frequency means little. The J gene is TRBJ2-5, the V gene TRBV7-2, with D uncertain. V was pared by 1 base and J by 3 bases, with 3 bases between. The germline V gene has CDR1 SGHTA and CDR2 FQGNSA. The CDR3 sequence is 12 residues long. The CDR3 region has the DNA TGTGCCAGCAGCTTAGACGAAGAGACCCAGTACTTC. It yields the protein CASSLDEETQYF.

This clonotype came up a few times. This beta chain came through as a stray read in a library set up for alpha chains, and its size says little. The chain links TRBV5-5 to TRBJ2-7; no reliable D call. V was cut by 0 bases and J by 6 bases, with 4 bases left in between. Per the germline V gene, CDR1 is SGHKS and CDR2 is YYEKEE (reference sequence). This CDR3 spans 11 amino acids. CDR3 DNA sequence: TGTGCCAGCAGCTTGGTGGTCGAGCAGTACTTC. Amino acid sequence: CASSLVVEQYF.

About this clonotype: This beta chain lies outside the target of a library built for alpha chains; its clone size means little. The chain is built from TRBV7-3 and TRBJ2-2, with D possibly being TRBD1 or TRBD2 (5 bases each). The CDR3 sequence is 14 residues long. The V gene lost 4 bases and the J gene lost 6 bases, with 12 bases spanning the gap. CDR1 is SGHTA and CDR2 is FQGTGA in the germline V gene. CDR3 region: CASSSQTGPGELFF. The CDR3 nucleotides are TGTGCCAGCAGCTCCCAGACGGGGCCCGGGGAGCTGTTTTTT.

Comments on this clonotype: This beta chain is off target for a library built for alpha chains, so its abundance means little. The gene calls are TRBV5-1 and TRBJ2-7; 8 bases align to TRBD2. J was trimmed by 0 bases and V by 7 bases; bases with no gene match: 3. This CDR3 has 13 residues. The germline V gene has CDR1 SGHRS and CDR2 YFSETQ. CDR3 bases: TGCGCCAGCCGGACTAGCAGCTCCTACGAGCAGTACTTC. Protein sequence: CASRTSSSYEQYF.

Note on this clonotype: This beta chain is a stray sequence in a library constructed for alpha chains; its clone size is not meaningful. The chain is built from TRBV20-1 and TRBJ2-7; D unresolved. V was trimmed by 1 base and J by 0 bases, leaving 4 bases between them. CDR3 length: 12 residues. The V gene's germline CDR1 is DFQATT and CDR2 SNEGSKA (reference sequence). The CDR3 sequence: CSARGSSYEQYF. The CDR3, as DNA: TGCAGTGCTAGAGGCAGCTCCTACGAGCAGTACTTC.

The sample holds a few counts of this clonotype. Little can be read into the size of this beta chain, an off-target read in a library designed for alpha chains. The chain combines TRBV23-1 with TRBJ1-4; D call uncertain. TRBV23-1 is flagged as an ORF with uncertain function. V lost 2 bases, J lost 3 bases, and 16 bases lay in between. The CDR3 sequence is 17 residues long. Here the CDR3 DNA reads TGCGCCAGCAGTCAAGCTCGCCCCCGGCCAGCTAATGAAAAACTGTTTTTT. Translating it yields CASSQARPRPANEKLFF.

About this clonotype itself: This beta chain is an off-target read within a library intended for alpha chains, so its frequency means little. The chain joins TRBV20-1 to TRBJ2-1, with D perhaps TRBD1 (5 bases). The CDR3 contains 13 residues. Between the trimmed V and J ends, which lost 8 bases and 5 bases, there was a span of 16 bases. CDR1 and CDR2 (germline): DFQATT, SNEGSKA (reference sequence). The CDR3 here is CSSTGRVNNEQFF. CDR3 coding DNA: TGCAGTTCTACAGGACGGGTTAACAATGAGCAGTTCTTC.

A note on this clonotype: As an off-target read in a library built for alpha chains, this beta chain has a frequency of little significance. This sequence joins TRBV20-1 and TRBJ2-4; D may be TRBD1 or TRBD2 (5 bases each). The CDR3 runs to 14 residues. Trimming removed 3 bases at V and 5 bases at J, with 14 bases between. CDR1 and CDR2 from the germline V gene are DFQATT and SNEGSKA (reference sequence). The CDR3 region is CSASVRGVENIQYF. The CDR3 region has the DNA TGCAGTGCTAGTGTCCGAGGGGTGGAAAACATTCAGTACTTC.

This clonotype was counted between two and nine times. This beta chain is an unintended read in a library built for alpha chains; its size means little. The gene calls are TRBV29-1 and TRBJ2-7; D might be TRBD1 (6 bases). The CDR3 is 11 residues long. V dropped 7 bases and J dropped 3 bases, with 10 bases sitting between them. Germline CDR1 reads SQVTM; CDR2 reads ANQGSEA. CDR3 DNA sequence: TGCAGCGCCCGACAGGACTACGAGCAGTACTTC. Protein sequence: CSARQDYEQYF.

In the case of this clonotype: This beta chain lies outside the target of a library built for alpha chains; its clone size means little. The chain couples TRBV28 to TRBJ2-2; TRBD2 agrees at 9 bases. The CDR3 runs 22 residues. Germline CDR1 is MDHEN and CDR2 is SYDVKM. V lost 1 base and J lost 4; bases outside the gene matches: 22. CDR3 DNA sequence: TGTGCCAGCAGTTTATACCTCCGTTTTCAGACTAGCGGAACTAGGGGCACCGGGGAGCTGTTTTTT. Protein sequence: CASSLYLRFQTSGTRGTGELFF.

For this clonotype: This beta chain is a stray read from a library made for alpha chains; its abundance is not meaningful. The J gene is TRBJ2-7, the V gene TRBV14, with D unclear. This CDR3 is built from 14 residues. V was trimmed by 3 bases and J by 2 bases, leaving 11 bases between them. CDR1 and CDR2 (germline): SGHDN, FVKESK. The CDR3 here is CASSHNRRAYEQYF. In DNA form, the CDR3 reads TGTGCCAGCAGCCATAACCGCAGAGCCTACGAGCAGTACTTC.